This T cell receptor beta chain was observed in a study of T-cell memory formation after mild COVID-19. In its sample, this clonotype was seen a few times. V lost 7 bases to trimming and J lost 3 bases; unmatched junction nucleotides: 15. Germline CDR1 reads SQVTM; CDR2 reads ANQGSEA. The CDR3 runs 16 residues. From the 5' RACE reads, TCRdb called clonotypes with MiXCR, one entry per CDR3 protein. The sample lists roughly 100,000 distinct CDR3 sequences; around 11% were seen once. Material for sequencing was PBMCs or a T cell subset sorted from them (not recorded which). The receptor was derived from an adult woman who had mild COVID-19 (a few samples of this study predate the infection). Cell type and time point are not known. V is TRBV29-1 and J is TRBJ2-7, with 10 bases that match TRBD2. CDR3 region: CSARAALAGAYYEQYF. Written as DNA, the CDR3 is TGCAGCGCCAGAGCCGCCCTAGCGGGGGCCTACTACGAGCAGTACTTC.